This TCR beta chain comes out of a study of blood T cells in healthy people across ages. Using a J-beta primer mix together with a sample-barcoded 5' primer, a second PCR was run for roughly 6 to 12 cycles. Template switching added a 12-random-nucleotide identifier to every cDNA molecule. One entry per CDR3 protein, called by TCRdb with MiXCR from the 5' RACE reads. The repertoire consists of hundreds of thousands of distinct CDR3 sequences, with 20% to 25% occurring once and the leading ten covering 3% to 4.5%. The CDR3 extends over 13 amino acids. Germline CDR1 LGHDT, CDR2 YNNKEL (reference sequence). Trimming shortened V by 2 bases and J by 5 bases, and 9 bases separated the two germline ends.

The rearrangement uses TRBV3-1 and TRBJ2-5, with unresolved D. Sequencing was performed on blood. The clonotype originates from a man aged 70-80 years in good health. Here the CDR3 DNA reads TGTGCCAGCAGCCAACGCGGCTGGGAGACCCAGTACTTC. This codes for CASSQRGWETQYF.